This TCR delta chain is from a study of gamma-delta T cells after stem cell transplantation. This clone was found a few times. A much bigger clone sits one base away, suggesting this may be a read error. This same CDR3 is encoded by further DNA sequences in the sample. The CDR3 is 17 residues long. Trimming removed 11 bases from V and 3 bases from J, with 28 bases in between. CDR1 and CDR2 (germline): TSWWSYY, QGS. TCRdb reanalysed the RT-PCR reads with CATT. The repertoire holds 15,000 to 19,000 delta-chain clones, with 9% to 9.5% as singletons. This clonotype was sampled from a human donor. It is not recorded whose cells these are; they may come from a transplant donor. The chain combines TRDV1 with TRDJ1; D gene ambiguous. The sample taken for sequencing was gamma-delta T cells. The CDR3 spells CASGKRNTCRAADKLIF. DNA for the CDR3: TGTGCTAGTGGGAAACGAAACACATGTAGGGCGGCCGATAAACTCATCTTT.